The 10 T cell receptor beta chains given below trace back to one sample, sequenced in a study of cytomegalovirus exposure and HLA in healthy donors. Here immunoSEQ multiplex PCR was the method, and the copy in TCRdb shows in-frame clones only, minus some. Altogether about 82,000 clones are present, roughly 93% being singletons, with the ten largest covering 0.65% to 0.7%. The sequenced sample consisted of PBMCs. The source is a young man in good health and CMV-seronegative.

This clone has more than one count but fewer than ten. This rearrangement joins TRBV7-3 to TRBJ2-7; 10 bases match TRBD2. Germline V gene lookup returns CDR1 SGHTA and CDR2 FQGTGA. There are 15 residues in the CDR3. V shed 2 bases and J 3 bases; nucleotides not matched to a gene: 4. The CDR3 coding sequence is TGTGCCAGCAGCTTAGCTAGCGGGAGCCGCTACGAGCAGTACTTC. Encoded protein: CASSLASGSRYEQYF.

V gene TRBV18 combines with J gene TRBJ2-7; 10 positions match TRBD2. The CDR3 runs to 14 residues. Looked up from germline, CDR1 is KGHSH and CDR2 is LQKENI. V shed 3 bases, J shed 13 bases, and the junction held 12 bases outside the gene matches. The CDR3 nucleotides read TGTGCCAGCTCACCCGGGACTAGCGAGTCCTCCCTCTACTTC. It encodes CASSPGTSESSLYF.

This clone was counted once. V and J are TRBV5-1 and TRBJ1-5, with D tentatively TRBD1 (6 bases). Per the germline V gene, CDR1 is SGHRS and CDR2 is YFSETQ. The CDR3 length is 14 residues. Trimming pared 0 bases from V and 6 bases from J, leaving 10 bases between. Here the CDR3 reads CASSLGGQGQPQHF. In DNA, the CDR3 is TGCGCCAGCAGCTTGGGGGGGCAGGGTCAGCCCCAGCATTTT.

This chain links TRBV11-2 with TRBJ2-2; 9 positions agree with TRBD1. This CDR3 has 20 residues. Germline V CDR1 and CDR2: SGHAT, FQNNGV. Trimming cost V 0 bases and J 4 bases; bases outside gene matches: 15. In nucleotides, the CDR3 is TGTGCCAGCAGCTTAGATCGGAAGTCCCCTGGACAGGGGCGCACCGGGGAGCTGTTTTTT. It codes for CASSLDRKSPGQGRTGELFF. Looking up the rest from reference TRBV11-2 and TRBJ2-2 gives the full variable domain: EAGVAQSPRYKIIEKRQSVAFWCNPISGHATLYWYQQILGQGPKLLIQFQNNGVVDDSQLPKDRFSAERLKGVDSTLKIQPAKLEDSAVYLCASSLDRKSPGQGRTGELFFGEGSRLTVL.

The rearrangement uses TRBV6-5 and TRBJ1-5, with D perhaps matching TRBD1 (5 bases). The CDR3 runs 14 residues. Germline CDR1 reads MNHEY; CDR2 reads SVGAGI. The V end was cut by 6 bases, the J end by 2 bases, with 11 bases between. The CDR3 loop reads CASRRWGGNQPQHF. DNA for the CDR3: TGTGCCAGCAGGAGATGGGGGGGCAATCAGCCCCAGCATTTT.

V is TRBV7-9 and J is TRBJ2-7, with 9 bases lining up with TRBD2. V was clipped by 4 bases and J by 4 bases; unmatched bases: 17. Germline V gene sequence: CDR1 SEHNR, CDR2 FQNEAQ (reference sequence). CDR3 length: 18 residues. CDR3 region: CASSSTNSGRISVYEQYF. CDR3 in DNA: TGTGCCAGCAGCTCGACGAATAGCGGGAGAATAAGTGTTTACGAGCAGTACTTC.

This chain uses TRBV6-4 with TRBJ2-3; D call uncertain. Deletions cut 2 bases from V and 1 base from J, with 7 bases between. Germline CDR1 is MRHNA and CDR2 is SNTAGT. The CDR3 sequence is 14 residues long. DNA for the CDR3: TGTGCCAGCAGTGACGTTGCAGGCACAGATACGCAGTATTTT. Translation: CASSDVAGTDTQYF.

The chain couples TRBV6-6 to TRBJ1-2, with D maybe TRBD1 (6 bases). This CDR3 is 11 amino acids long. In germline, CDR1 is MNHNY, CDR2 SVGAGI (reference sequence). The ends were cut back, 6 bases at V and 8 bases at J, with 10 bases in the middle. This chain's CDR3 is CASRADRGYTF. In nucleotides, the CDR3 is TGTGCCAGCAGGGCCGACAGGGGCTACACCTTC.

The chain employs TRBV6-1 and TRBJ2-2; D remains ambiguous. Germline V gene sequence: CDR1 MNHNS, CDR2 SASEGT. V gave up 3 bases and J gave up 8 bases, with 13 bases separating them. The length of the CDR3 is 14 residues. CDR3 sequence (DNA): TGTGCCAGCAGTGAGCACCTGGGCAAAGGGGAGCTGTTTTTT. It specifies CASSEHLGKGELFF.

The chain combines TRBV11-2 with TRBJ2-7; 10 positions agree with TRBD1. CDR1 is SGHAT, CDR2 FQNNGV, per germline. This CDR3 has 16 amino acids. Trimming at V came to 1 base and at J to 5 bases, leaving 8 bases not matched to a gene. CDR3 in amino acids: CASSLVKGQGNDEQYF. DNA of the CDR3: TGTGCCAGCAGCTTAGTAAAGGGACAGGGGAATGACGAGCAGTACTTC.